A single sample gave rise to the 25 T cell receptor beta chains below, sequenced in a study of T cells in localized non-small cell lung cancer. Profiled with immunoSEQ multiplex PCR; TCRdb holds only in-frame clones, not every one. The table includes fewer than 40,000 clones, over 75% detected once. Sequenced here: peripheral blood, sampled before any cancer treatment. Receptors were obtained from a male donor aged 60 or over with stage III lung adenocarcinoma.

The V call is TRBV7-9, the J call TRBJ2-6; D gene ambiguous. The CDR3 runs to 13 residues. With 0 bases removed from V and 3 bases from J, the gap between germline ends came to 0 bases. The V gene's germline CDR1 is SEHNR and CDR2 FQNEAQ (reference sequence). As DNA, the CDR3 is TGTGCCAGCAGCTTAGCTGGGGCCAACGTCCTGACTTTC. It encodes CASSLAGANVLTF.

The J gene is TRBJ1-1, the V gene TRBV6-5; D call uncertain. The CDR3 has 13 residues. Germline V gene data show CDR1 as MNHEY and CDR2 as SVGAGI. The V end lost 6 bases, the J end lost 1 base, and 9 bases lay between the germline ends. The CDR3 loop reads CASSSNPNTEAFF. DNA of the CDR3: TGTGCCAGCAGCTCAAATCCGAACACTGAAGCTTTCTTT.

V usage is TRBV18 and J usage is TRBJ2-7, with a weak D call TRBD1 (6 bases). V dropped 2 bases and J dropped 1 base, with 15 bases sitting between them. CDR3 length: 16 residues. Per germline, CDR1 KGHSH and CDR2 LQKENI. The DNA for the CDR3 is TGTGCCAGCTCACCAGCACAGGGCTGGGGTTCCTACGAGCAGTACTTC. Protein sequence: CASSPAQGWGSYEQYF.

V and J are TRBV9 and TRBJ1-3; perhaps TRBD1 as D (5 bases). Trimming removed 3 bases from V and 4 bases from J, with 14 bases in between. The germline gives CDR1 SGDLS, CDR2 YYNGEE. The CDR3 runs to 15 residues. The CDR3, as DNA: TGTGCCAGCAGCGCCCAGCCGGACACAGGAAACACCATATATTTT. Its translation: CASSAQPDTGNTIYF.

CDR3 DNA sequence: TGTGCCAGCAGTGATCCTAATCAGCCCCAGCATTTT. This encodes CASSDPNQPQHF. The chain combines TRBV2 with TRBJ1-5, with D unclear. Trimming cost V 3 bases and J 4 bases, with 4 bases left between them. The germline V gene encodes CDR1 SNHLY and CDR2 FYNNEI. The CDR3 covers 12 residues.

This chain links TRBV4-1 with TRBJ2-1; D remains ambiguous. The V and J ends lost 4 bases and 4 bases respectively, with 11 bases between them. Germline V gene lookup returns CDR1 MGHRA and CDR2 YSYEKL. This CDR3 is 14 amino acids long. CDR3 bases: TGCGCCAGCAGCCCAAAGATCACTTACAATGAGCAGTTCTTC. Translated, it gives CASSPKITYNEQFF.

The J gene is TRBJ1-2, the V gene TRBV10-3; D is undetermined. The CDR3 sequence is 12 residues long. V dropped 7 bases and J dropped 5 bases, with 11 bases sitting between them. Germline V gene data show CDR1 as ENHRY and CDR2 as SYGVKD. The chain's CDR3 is CAITGEGYGYTF. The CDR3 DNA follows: TGTGCCATCACCGGTGAGGGATATGGCTACACCTTC.

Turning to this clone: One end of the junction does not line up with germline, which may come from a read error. CDR3 in amino acids: CASRETSSGTWVF. The CDR3 DNA sequence: TGTGCCAGCAGGGAGACTTCTTCTGGTACGTGGGTCTTC. The rearrangement links TRBV6-5 to TRBJ2-1; D not certain. The V gene's germline CDR1 is MNHEY and CDR2 SVGAGI. The CDR3 totals 13 residues.

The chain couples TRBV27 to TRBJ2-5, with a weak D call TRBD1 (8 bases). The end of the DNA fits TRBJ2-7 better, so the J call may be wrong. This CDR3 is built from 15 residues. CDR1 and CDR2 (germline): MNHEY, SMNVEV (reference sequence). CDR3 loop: CASSSQGGLSYEQYF. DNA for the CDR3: TGTGCCAGCAGTTCACAGGGGGGGCTCTCCTACGAGCAGTACTTC.

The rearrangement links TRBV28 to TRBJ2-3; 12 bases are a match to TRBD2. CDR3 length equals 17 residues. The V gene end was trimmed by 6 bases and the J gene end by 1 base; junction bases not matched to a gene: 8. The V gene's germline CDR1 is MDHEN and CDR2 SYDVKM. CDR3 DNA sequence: TGTGCCAGCAGCCTAGCGGGGGGGCCCCCGGGCACAGATACGCAGTATTTT. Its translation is CASSLAGGPPGTDTQYF.

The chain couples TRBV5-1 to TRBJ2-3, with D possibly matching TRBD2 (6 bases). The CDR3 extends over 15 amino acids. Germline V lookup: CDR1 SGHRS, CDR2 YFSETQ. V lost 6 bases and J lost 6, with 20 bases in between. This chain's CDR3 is CASTQGVTGADTQYF. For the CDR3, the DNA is TGCGCCAGCACCCAGGGTGTTACGGGAGCCGATACGCAGTATTTT.

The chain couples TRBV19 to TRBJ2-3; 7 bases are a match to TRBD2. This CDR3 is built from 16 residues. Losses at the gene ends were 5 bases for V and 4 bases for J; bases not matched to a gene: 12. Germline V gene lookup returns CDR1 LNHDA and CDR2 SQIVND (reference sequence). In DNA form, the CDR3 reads TGTGCCAGTAGTTCTCGCGTTGGGAGGGGTTCAGATACGCAGTATTTT. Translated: CASSSRVGRGSDTQYF.

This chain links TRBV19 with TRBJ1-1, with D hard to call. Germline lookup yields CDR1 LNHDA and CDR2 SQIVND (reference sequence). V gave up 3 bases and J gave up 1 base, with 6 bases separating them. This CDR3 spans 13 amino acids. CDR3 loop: CASSMGQNTEAFF. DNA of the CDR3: TGTGCCAGTAGTATGGGCCAGAACACTGAAGCTTTCTTT.

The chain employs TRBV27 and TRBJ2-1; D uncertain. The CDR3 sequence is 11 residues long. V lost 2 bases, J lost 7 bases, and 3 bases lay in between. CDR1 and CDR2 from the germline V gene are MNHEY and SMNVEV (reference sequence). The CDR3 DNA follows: TGTGCCAGCAGTTTAGGGAATGAGCAGTTCTTC. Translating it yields CASSLGNEQFF.

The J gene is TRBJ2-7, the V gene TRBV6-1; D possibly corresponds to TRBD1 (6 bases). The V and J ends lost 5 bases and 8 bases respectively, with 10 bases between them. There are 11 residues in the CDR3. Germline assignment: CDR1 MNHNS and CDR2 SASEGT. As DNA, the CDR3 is TGTGCCAGCAGTCTCCAGGGGAAGCAGTACTTC. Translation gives CASSLQGKQYF.

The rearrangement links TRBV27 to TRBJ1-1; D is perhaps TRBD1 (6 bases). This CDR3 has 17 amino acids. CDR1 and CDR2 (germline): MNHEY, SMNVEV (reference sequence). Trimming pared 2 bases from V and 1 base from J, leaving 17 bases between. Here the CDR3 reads CASSLAQRTAKNTEAFF. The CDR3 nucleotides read TGTGCCAGCAGTTTAGCCCAACGGACAGCAAAGAACACTGAAGCTTTCTTT.

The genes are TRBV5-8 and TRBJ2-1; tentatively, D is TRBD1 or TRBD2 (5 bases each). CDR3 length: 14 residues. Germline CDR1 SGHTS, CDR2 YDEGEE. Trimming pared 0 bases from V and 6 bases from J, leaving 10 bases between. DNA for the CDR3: TGTGCCAGCAGCTTGGTTGCAGGGAGCAATGAGCAGTTCTTC. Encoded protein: CASSLVAGSNEQFF.

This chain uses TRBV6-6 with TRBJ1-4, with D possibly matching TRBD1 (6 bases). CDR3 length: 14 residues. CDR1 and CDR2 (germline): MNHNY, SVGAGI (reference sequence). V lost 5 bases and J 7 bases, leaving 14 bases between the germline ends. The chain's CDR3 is CASSRGVQSEKLFF. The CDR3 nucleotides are TGTGCCAGCAGTAGGGGGGTGCAAAGTGAAAAACTGTTTTTT.

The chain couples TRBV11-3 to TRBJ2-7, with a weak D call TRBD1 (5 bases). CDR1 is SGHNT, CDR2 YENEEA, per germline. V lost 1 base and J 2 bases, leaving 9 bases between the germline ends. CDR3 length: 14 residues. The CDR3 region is CASSLGGDTYEQYF. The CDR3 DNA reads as TGTGCCAGCAGCTTAGGGGGCGATACCTACGAGCAGTACTTC.

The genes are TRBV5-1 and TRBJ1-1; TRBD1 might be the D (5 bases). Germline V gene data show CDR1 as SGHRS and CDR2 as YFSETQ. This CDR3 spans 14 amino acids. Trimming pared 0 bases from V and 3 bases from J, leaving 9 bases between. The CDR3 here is CASSLGGVDTEAFF. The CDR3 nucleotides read TGCGCCAGCAGCTTGGGGGGCGTGGACACTGAAGCTTTCTTT.

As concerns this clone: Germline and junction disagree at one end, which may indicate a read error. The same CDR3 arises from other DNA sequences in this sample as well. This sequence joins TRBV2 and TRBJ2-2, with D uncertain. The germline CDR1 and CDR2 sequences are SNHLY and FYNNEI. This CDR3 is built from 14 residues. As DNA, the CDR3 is TGTGCCAGCAGTGACAGGTCGAACACCGGAGAGCTGTTTTTT. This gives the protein CASSDRSNTGELFF.

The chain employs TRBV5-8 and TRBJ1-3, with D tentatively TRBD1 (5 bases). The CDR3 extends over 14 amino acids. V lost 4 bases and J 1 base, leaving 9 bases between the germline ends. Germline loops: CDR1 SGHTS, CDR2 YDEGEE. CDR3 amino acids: CASSRRVSGNTIYF. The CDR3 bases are TGTGCCAGCAGCCGCAGGGTTTCTGGAAACACCATATATTTT.

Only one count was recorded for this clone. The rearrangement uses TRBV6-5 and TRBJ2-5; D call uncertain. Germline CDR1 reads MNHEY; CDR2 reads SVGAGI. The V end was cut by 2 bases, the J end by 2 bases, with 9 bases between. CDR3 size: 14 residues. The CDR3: CASSYASVQETQYF. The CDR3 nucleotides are TGTGCCAGCAGTTACGCGAGCGTACAAGAGACCCAGTACTTC.

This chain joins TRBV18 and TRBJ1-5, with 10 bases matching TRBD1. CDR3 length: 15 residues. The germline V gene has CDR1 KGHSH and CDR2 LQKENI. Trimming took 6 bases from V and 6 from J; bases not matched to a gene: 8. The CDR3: CASSPGQGSGQPQHF. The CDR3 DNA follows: TGTGCCAGCTCCCCGGGACAGGGGTCGGGTCAGCCCCAGCATTTT.

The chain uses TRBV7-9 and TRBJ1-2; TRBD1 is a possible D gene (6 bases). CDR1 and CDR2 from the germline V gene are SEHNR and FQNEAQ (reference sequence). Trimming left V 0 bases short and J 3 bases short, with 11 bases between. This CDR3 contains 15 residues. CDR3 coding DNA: TGTGCCAGCAGCTTAGCGGGGGAGGGGGACTATGGCTACACCTTC. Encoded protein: CASSLAGEGDYGYTF.